These 22 T cell receptor beta chains share one sample of origin, sequenced in a study of OX40 agonist ivuxolimab in advanced cancers. TCRdb's copy holds only in-frame clones and misses some; the assay was immunoSEQ multiplex PCR. The sample lists 80,000 or so clones, about 92% occurring once. The sequenced sample was CD4+ or CD8+ T cells sorted from blood, obtained in a trial of the OX40 agonist ivuxolimab. These receptor sequences come from an adult with an advanced solid tumor such as melanoma, head and neck, liver or kidney cancer.

The V and J genes are TRBV19 and TRBJ1-5; the D gene is possibly TRBD1 (5 bases). The CDR3 is 13 amino acids. The V and J ends lost 8 bases and 5 bases respectively, with 13 bases between them. The germline V gene encodes CDR1 LNHDA and CDR2 SQIVND (reference sequence). The CDR3 nucleotides are TGTGCCAGTTGTTCAGGGTTTGATCAGCCCCAGCATTTT. Translation: CASCSGFDQPQHF.

The chain couples TRBV25-1 to TRBJ2-3, with 11 positions matching TRBD2. Germline CDR1 reads MGHDK; CDR2 reads SYGVNS. The CDR3 is 18 residues long. V lost 2 bases and J lost 1; bases outside the gene matches: 8. The chain's CDR3 is CASSEEFPSGGRTDTQYF. Written as DNA, the CDR3 is TGTGCCAGCAGTGAAGAATTCCCTAGCGGGGGGCGCACAGATACGCAGTATTTT.

The chain links TRBV27 to TRBJ2-7, with D perhaps being TRBD1 or TRBD2 (5 bases each). Trimming shortened V by 3 bases and J by 4 bases, and 13 bases separated the two germline ends. The CDR3 loop spans 14 amino acids. Germline CDR1 reads MNHEY; CDR2 reads SMNVEV (reference sequence). DNA for the CDR3: TGTGCCAGCAGTTTGACAAGGGGAGAATACGAGCAGTACTTC. Its protein product is CASSLTRGEYEQYF.

The chain carries TRBV9 and TRBJ2-3; 8 bases fit TRBD2. V lost 2 bases and J lost 7; bases outside the gene matches: 15. Germline V gene sequence: CDR1 SGDLS, CDR2 YYNGEE. The CDR3 runs 17 residues. Here the CDR3 reads CASSVYSGAPPRNTQYF. In DNA form, the CDR3 reads TGTGCCAGCAGCGTTTATAGCGGGGCCCCACCCAGGAATACGCAGTATTTT. The variable domain in full, completed from reference TRBV9 and TRBJ2-3, reads DSGVTQTPKHLITATGQRVTLRCSPRSGDLSVYWYQQSLDQGLQFLIQYYNGEERAKGNILERFSAQQFPDLHSELNLSSLELGDSALYFCASSVYSGAPPRNTQYFGPGTRLTVL.

This chain joins TRBV5-1 and TRBJ1-2; a weak D match, TRBD1 (6 bases). Germline V gene lookup returns CDR1 SGHRS and CDR2 YFSETQ. V shed 0 bases and J shed 4 bases, with 19 bases lying between them. There are 17 residues in the CDR3. The CDR3 here is CASSLEPPGGFGYGYTF. The CDR3, as DNA: TGCGCCAGCAGCTTGGAGCCGCCCGGGGGCTTCGGCTATGGCTACACCTTC.

The V call is TRBV30, the J call TRBJ2-5, with a weak D call TRBD2 (5 bases). The DNA end is a closer match to TRBJ2-7, so the J assignment may be wrong. This CDR3 is 11 amino acids long. Germline V CDR1 and CDR2: GTSNPN, SVGIG (reference sequence). This CDR3 is CAGRGSYEQYF. In DNA, the CDR3 is TGTGCCGGCCGGGGATCCTACGAGCAGTACTTC.

The V call is TRBV4-3, the J call TRBJ1-2, with 9 bases fitting TRBD1. CDR3 length: 16 residues. Trimming took 4 bases from V and 1 from J; bases not matched to a gene: 7. Germline loops: CDR1 LGHNA, CDR2 YSLEER. CDR3 DNA sequence: TGCGCCAGCAGCCCCATAGGACAGGGGTTTAACTATGGCTACACCTTC. As protein: CASSPIGQGFNYGYTF.

The count of this clone is one. Here the CDR3 reads CASSPRGGGEQYF. In DNA form, the CDR3 reads TGCGCCAGCAGCCCCCGAGGGGGCGGCGAGCAGTACTTC. The rearrangement links TRBV5-1 to TRBJ2-7; the match to TRBD1 covers 7 bases. The CDR3 covers 13 residues. Germline V gene sequence: CDR1 SGHRS, CDR2 YFSETQ. V trimming: 4 bases; J trimming: 6 bases; junction bases outside the gene matches: 7.

V gene TRBV4-3 combines with J gene TRBJ2-7; TRBD2 matches 7 bases. The CDR3 has 13 amino acids. The V gene end was trimmed by 1 base and the J gene end by 9 bases; junction bases not matched to a gene: 6. Germline lookup yields CDR1 LGHNA and CDR2 YSLEER. This CDR3 is CASSQAWTSRQYF. The CDR3 coding sequence is TGCGCCAGCAGCCAAGCTTGGACTAGTCGGCAGTACTTC.

This chain joins TRBV7-9 and TRBJ2-5; D is possibly TRBD1 or TRBD2 (6 bases each). The CDR3 runs 15 residues. Germline V gives CDR1 SEHNR, CDR2 FQNEAQ (reference sequence). V lost 1 base and J lost 2, with 11 bases in between. In DNA form, the CDR3 reads TGTGCCAGCAGCTTAGTGAGGGGGGATCAAGAGACCCAGTACTTC. It translates to CASSLVRGDQETQYF. Filled out from reference TRBV7-9 and TRBJ2-5, the complete variable domain reads DTGVSQNPRHKITKRGQNVTFRCDPISEHNRLYWYRQTLGQGPEFLTYFQNEAQLEKSRLLSDRFSAERPKGSFSTLEIQRTEQGDSAMYLCASSLVRGDQETQYFGPGTRLLVL.

The chain links TRBV19 to TRBJ2-4; TRBD1 aligns across 8 bases. Germline lookup yields CDR1 LNHDA and CDR2 SQIVND (reference sequence). CDR3 length equals 16 residues. Unmatched junction bases numbered 6, after V lost 4 bases and J lost 1 base. The chain's CDR3 is CASSTRTGIAKNIQYF. CDR3 DNA: TGTGCCAGTAGTACCCGGACAGGGATTGCCAAAAACATTCAGTACTTC.

This sequence joins TRBV28 and TRBJ2-5; 9 positions agree with TRBD1. Germline V gene sequence: CDR1 MDHEN, CDR2 SYDVKM. Trimming at V came to 8 bases and at J to 3 bases, leaving 4 bases not matched to a gene. This CDR3 is 13 amino acids long. As DNA, the CDR3 is TGTGCCAGCCGGGACAGGGTTGAAGAGACCCAGTACTTC. Its translation: CASRDRVEETQYF. The full variable domain, with the rest looked up from reference TRBV28 and TRBJ2-5, is DVKVTQSSRYLVKRTGEKVFLECVQDMDHENMFWYRQDPGLGLRLIYFSYDVKMKEKGDIPEGYSVSREKKERFSLILESASTNQTSMYLCASRDRVEETQYFGPGTRLLVL.

The chain recombines TRBV11-2 with TRBJ1-5, with TRBD1 as a possible D gene (6 bases). Trimming took 4 bases from V and 1 from J, leaving 11 bases between them. The CDR3 extends over 15 amino acids. Looked up from germline, CDR1 is SGHAT and CDR2 is FQNNGV. CDR3 amino acids: CASSWGHSSNQPQHF. CDR3 DNA: TGTGCCAGCAGCTGGGGACATTCCAGCAATCAGCCCCAGCATTTT.

This rearrangement joins TRBV4-1 to TRBJ1-1; the D is unclear. This CDR3 has 14 residues. Germline V gene sequence: CDR1 MGHRA, CDR2 YSYEKL. Deletions cut 0 bases from V and 1 base from J, with 6 bases between. The DNA for the CDR3 is TGCGCCAGCAGCCAAGATAGCGGGAACACTGAAGCTTTCTTT. Translating gives CASSQDSGNTEAFF.

The chain recombines TRBV28 with TRBJ2-1; no firm D call. CDR1 and CDR2 from the germline V gene are MDHEN and SYDVKM. Trimming pared 0 bases from V and 5 bases from J, leaving 17 bases between. The CDR3 totals 17 residues. CDR3 residues: CASSLWKPESFHNEQFF. The CDR3 DNA is TGTGCCAGCAGTTTATGGAAGCCTGAGTCCTTTCACAATGAGCAGTTCTTC. Using reference TRBV28 and TRBJ2-1 for the parts outside the CDR3, the full variable domain is DVKVTQSSRYLVKRTGEKVFLECVQDMDHENMFWYRQDPGLGLRLIYFSYDVKMKEKGDIPEGYSVSREKKERFSLILESASTNQTSMYLCASSLWKPESFHNEQFFGPGTRLTVL.

The chain combines TRBV7-6 with TRBJ1-1; TRBD1 is a possible D gene (6 bases). The CDR3 runs 15 residues. The germline gives CDR1 SGHVS, CDR2 FNYEAQ. Trimming cost V 5 bases and J 0 bases, with 13 bases left between them. In DNA form, the CDR3 reads TGTGCCAGCAGCGCCGGGACATTAATGAACACTGAAGCTTTCTTT. Translating gives CASSAGTLMNTEAFF.

The genes are TRBV19 and TRBJ2-1; 7 nucleotides line up with TRBD1. The CDR3 length is 13 residues. CDR1 is LNHDA and CDR2 is SQIVND in the germline V gene (reference sequence). J lost 8 bases, V lost 3 bases, and 4 bases had no gene match. The CDR3 DNA sequence: TGTGCCAGTAGTATTGGCCAGGGGGATGAGCAGTTCTTC. Its protein is CASSIGQGDEQFF.

This chain connects TRBV6-5 to TRBJ2-1; D is unresolved. Germline V gives CDR1 MNHEY, CDR2 SVGAGI. There are 14 residues in the CDR3. V shed 5 bases and J shed 6 bases, with 14 bases lying between them. CDR3 bases: TGTGCCAGCAGTGGGCCCGGCTCAACCAATGAGCAGTTCTTC. Translation: CASSGPGSTNEQFF.

The J gene is TRBJ2-5, the V gene TRBV7-6, with 11 bases lining up with TRBD2. Germline V lookup: CDR1 SGHVS, CDR2 FNYEAQ. The CDR3 spans 16 residues. J was trimmed by 2 bases and V by 1 base; bases with no gene match: 3. CDR3 amino acids: CASSLGSGGEQETQYF. Here the CDR3 DNA reads TGTGCCAGCAGCTTAGGTAGCGGGGGGGAGCAAGAGACCCAGTACTTC. The variable domain in full, with the rest retrieved from reference TRBV7-6 and TRBJ2-5, is GAGVSQSPRYKVTKRGQDVALRCDPISGHVSLYWYRQALGQGPEFLTYFNYEAQQDKSGLPNDRFSAERPEGSISTLTIQRTEQRDSAMYRCASSLGSGGEQETQYFGPGTRLLVL.

V is TRBV27 and J is TRBJ2-3; D is uncertain. The CDR3 runs to 13 residues. Deletions cut 5 bases from V and 2 bases from J, with 8 bases between. Germline values: CDR1 MNHEY, CDR2 SMNVEV (reference sequence). As DNA, the CDR3 is TGTGCCAGCAGTCTCTGGCTCACAGATACGCAGTATTTT. As protein: CASSLWLTDTQYF.

The rearrangement uses TRBV19 and TRBJ2-3; tentatively, D is TRBD1 (6 bases). This CDR3 is built from 15 residues. V gave up 7 bases and J gave up 4 bases, with 18 bases separating them. Germline V gene lookup returns CDR1 LNHDA and CDR2 SQIVND (reference sequence). The chain's CDR3 is CASTLTTGMPDTQYF. The DNA for the CDR3 is TGTGCCAGTACCCTTACTACAGGGATGCCAGATACGCAGTATTTT.

This clone was counted only a few times. This sequence joins TRBV19 and TRBJ1-1; D perhaps matches TRBD1 (6 bases). With 11 bases removed from V and 3 bases from J, the gap between germline ends came to 22 bases. The CDR3 is made up of 15 amino acids. Germline CDR1 reads LNHDA; CDR2 reads SQIVND (reference sequence). CDR3 bases: TGTGCCGGGAAAGACTCAGGGGCCGGGTACACTGAAGCTTTCTTT. Translation gives CAGKDSGAGYTEAFF. The full variable domain, in which reference TRBV19 and TRBJ1-1 provide the parts outside the CDR3, is DGGITQSPKYLFRKEGQNVTLSCEQNLNHDAMYWYRQDPGQGLRLIYYSQIVNDFQKGDIAEGYSVSREKKESFPLTVTSAQKNPTAFYLCAGKDSGAGYTEAFFGQGTRLTVV.